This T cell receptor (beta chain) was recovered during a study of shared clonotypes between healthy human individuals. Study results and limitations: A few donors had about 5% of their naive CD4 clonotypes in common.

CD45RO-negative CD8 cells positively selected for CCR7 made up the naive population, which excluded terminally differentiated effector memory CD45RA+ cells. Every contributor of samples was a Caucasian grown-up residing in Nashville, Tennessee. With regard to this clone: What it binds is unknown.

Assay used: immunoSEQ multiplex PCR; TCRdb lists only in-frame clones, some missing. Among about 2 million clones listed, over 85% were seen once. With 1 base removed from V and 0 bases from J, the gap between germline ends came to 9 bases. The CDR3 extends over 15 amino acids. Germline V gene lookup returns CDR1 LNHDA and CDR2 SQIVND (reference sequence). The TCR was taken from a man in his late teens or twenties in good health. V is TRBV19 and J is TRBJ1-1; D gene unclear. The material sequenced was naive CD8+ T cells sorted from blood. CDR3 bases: TGTGCCAGTAGTATAGCCCCCCAGATGAACACTGAAGCTTTCTTT. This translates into CASSIAPQMNTEAFF. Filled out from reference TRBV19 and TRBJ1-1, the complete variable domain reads DGGITQSPKYLFRKEGQNVTLSCEQNLNHDAMYWYRQDPGQGLRLIYYSQIVNDFQKGDIAEGYSVSREKKESFPLTVTSAQKNPTAFYLCASSIAPQMNTEAFFGQGTRLTVV.